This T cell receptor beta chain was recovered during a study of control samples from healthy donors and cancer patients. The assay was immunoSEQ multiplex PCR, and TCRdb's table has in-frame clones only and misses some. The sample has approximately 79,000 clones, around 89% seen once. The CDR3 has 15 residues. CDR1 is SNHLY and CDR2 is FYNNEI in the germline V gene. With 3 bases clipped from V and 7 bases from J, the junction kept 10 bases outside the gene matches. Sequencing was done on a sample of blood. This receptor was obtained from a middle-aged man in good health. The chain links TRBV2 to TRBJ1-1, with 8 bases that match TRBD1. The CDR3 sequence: CASSEAGGFVGEAFF. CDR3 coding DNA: TGTGCCAGCAGTGAGGCAGGGGGCTTTGTGGGTGAAGCTTTCTTT.